These 24 T cell receptor beta chains were all obtained from the same sample, sequenced in a study of cytomegalovirus exposure and HLA in healthy donors. The PCR made use of 60 Vbeta and 13 Jbeta primers. The data were produced by immunoSEQ multiplex PCR, yet TCRdb's version contains in-frame clones alone and is incomplete. The sample lists some 140,000 clones; less than 85% were seen once. The material sequenced was PBMCs. These receptors originate from a middle-aged man in good health and CMV-seronegative.

V and J are TRBV6-4 and TRBJ2-7; 8 nucleotides align to TRBD2. V was pared by 11 bases and J by 5 bases, with 2 bases of the junction left unmatched. Germline V CDR1 and CDR2: MRHNA, SNTAGT. This CDR3 spans 10 amino acids. The CDR3 sequence is CAGAGDEQYF. CDR3 DNA sequence: TGTGCCGGAGCGGGAGACGAGCAGTACTTC.

The chain combines TRBV5-1 with TRBJ1-1, with D possibly TRBD1 on 5 matching bases. This CDR3 spans 12 amino acids. V gave up 0 bases and J gave up 10 bases, with 10 bases separating them. Per germline, CDR1 SGHRS and CDR2 YFSETQ. The CDR3 reads CASSLAGSGAFF. DNA of the CDR3: TGCGCCAGCAGCTTGGCAGGGTCGGGAGCTTTCTTT.

The rearrangement uses TRBV19 and TRBJ2-2; 9 bases are shared with TRBD2. CDR3 length equals 14 residues. The junction had 8 bases not matched to a gene; V was cut back by 9 bases and J by 6 bases. From germline, CDR1 is LNHDA and CDR2 SQIVND (reference sequence). In nucleotides, the CDR3 is TGTGCCAGCAAAGGACTAGCGAGGGCCGGGGAGCTGTTTTTT. It specifies CASKGLARAGELFF.

This clone was found a few times. The chain carries TRBV7-9 and TRBJ2-3; 9 bases fit TRBD2. The CDR3 runs to 16 residues. J gave up 7 bases and V 6 bases, and 14 bases lay outside the gene matches. Germline CDR1 reads SEHNR; CDR2 reads FQNEAQ (reference sequence). The CDR3 DNA is TGTGCCAGCAGTCAAGCGGTTAGCGGGGGTGGGAATACGCAGTATTTT. Translation gives CASSQAVSGGGNTQYF. The variable domain in full, completed from reference TRBV7-9 and TRBJ2-3, reads DTGVSQNPRHKITKRGQNVTFRCDPISEHNRLYWYRQTLGQGPEFLTYFQNEAQLEKSRLLSDRFSAERPKGSFSTLEIQRTEQGDSAMYLCASSQAVSGGGNTQYFGPGTRLTVL.

The chain joins TRBV28 to TRBJ2-7, with D perhaps matching TRBD2 (6 bases). There are 13 residues in the CDR3. The germline V gene encodes CDR1 MDHEN and CDR2 SYDVKM. Trimming left V 6 bases short and J 3 bases short, with 12 bases between. Here the CDR3 reads CASREGPDYEQYF. CDR3 sequence (DNA): TGTGCCAGCAGGGAGGGACCGGACTACGAGCAGTACTTC.

CDR3 protein: CASSPLPPEVNTIYF. The CDR3 region has the DNA TGTGCCAGCAGTCCGCTTCCCCCTGAGGTAAACACCATATATTTT. This chain joins TRBV27 and TRBJ1-3; D call uncertain. The CDR3 sequence is 15 residues long. Germline V lookup: CDR1 MNHEY, CDR2 SMNVEV (reference sequence). Trimming took 5 bases from V and 6 from J, leaving 17 bases between them.

This chain joins TRBV10-3 and TRBJ1-2; TRBD1 matches at 10 bases. The CDR3 has 15 residues. Trimming at V came to 8 bases and at J to 0 bases, leaving 6 bases not matched to a gene. CDR1 and CDR2 (germline): ENHRY, SYGVKD. CDR3 coding DNA: TGTGCCATCGGGACAGGGGTTATAGCTAACTATGGCTACACCTTC. This gives the protein CAIGTGVIANYGYTF.

The V call is TRBV5-4, the J call TRBJ2-7; 8 bases line up with TRBD2. Germline V CDR1 and CDR2: SGHNT, YYREEE (reference sequence). Trimming removed 3 bases from V and 4 bases from J; junction bases left unmatched: 9. This CDR3 spans 15 amino acids. The CDR3: CASSYEAGVGYEQYF. The DNA for the CDR3 is TGTGCCAGCAGCTATGAAGCGGGAGTAGGATACGAGCAGTACTTC.

CDR3 sequence (DNA): TGTGCCAGCACCACAGAGACAGGCCCAGCCAAAAACATTCAGTACTTC. Protein sequence: CASTTETGPAKNIQYF. V usage is TRBV6-8 and J usage is TRBJ2-4; a possible D gene is TRBD1 (6 bases). CDR1 is MNHGY, CDR2 SAAAGT, per germline. The V end lost 7 bases, the J end lost 0 bases, and 16 bases lay between the germline ends. CDR3 length: 16 residues.

The rearrangement joins TRBV6-5 to TRBJ1-2; 11 bases agree with TRBD1. The length of the CDR3 is 16 residues. Germline V gene data show CDR1 as MNHEY and CDR2 as SVGAGI. V gave up 0 bases and J gave up 6 bases; unmatched junction bases: 6. The CDR3 DNA reads as TGTGCCAGCAGTTACTCGGGCCCGGGACAGGGGGATGGCTACACCTTC. Its translation: CASSYSGPGQGDGYTF.

In this sample, this clone turned up once. The chain combines TRBV19 with TRBJ2-1, with 7 nucleotides matching TRBD1. The CDR3 is 13 residues long. V shed 11 bases, J shed 6 bases, and the junction held 10 bases outside the gene matches. Germline values: CDR1 LNHDA, CDR2 SQIVND (reference sequence). CDR3 amino acids: CAGSQGIGNEQFF. CDR3 bases: TGTGCCGGATCACAGGGGATCGGCAATGAGCAGTTCTTC.

This rearrangement joins TRBV5-1 to TRBJ2-7, with unresolved D. Trimming took 4 bases from V and 3 from J, leaving 11 bases between them. The CDR3 extends over 13 amino acids. The germline V gene has CDR1 SGHRS and CDR2 YFSETQ. The CDR3 DNA sequence: TGCGCCAGCAGCATCCTCGCCGGCTACGAGCAGTACTTC. Translated, it gives CASSILAGYEQYF.

This clone came up once. The V call is TRBV9, the J call TRBJ2-3; the D gene is possibly TRBD2 (6 bases). The germline CDR1 and CDR2 sequences are SGDLS and YYNGEE. The germline V and J ends were trimmed by 0 bases and 2 bases, with 16 bases remaining between them. The CDR3 contains 17 residues. DNA of the CDR3: TGTGCCAGCAGCGTAGTCGGAGGGAGACCACCCACAGATACGCAGTATTTT. Amino acids: CASSVVGGRPPTDTQYF.

The chain uses TRBV5-1 and TRBJ1-3; TRBD1 matches 9 bases. The CDR3 has 15 residues. The V gene's germline CDR1 is SGHRS and CDR2 YFSETQ. After removal of 4 bases from V and 7 bases from J, the junction contained 9 bases not matched to a gene. DNA of the CDR3: TGCGCCAGCAGCCTCGGACAGGGGCCCCCGAACACCATATATTTT. Its protein product is CASSLGQGPPNTIYF.

Here the CDR3 reads CASSFIAGNEQYF. The CDR3 bases are TGTGCCAGCAGCTTCATAGCAGGGAACGAGCAGTACTTC. This rearrangement joins TRBV7-2 to TRBJ2-7, with a weak D call TRBD1 (5 bases). Germline values: CDR1 SGHTA, CDR2 FQGNSA. V shed 3 bases and J shed 5 bases, with 11 bases lying between them. CDR3 length: 13 residues.

This clone came up a few times. The V gene is TRBV7-3, the J gene TRBJ2-2, with 8 bases identical to TRBD1. V dropped 4 bases and J dropped 5; count of bases not matched to a gene: 9. Germline-derived CDR1 and CDR2 are SGHTA and FQGTGA. This CDR3 contains 16 residues. CDR3 residues: CASSSQGQGGTGELFF. CDR3 bases: TGTGCCAGCAGCTCCCAAGGACAGGGAGGAACCGGGGAGCTGTTTTTT.

The gene calls are TRBV9 and TRBJ1-2; D is perhaps TRBD1 (5 bases). V was pared by 2 bases and J by 5 bases, with 10 bases between. Germline loops: CDR1 SGDLS, CDR2 YYNGEE. This CDR3 region has 13 residues. The CDR3 region is CASSVMGGYGYTF. CDR3 in DNA: TGTGCCAGCAGCGTCATGGGGGGTTATGGCTACACCTTC.

The chain couples TRBV28 to TRBJ1-6, with a possible D match to TRBD1 (5 bases). This CDR3 has 14 amino acids. The ends were cut back, 3 bases at V and 7 bases at J, with 10 bases in the middle. Germline loops: CDR1 MDHEN, CDR2 SYDVKM. The CDR3 protein is CASSLGRANSPLHF. Here the CDR3 DNA reads TGTGCCAGCAGTTTGGGCAGGGCCAATTCACCCCTCCACTTT.

The genes are TRBV19 and TRBJ2-3; possible D gene TRBD1, 5 bases. Trimming left V 4 bases short and J 0 bases short, with 14 bases between. Germline-derived CDR1 and CDR2 are LNHDA and SQIVND (reference sequence). This CDR3 region has 16 residues. This CDR3 is CASSNEDRESTDTQYF. CDR3 DNA sequence: TGTGCCAGTAGTAACGAAGACAGAGAAAGCACAGATACGCAGTATTTT. Together with reference TRBV19 and TRBJ2-3, the CDR3 gives the full variable domain: DGGITQSPKYLFRKEGQNVTLSCEQNLNHDAMYWYRQDPGQGLRLIYYSQIVNDFQKGDIAEGYSVSREKKESFPLTVTSAQKNPTAFYLCASSNEDRESTDTQYFGPGTRLTVL.

The chain is built from TRBV18 and TRBJ2-7; perhaps TRBD1 as D (5 bases). The V end was cut by 2 bases, the J end by 4 bases, with 15 bases between. This CDR3 comprises 15 residues. Germline V CDR1 and CDR2: KGHSH, LQKENI. The chain's CDR3 is CASSPGRGSQYEQYF. The CDR3 DNA sequence: TGTGCCAGCTCACCAGGAAGGGGTTCTCAGTACGAGCAGTACTTC.

This clone has a handful of counts. J is TRBJ1-3 and V is TRBV5-4; D is uncertain. The CDR3 runs to 14 residues. V was clipped by 2 bases and J by 1 base, with 7 bases between them. CDR1 is SGHNT, CDR2 YYREEE, per germline (reference sequence). DNA for the CDR3: TGTGCCAGCAGCTTAGGGAGGTCTGGAAACACCATATATTTT. This gives the protein CASSLGRSGNTIYF.

This chain uses TRBV6-6 with TRBJ2-1, with a weak D call TRBD2 (5 bases). CDR1 and CDR2 (germline): MNHNY, SVGAGI (reference sequence). The CDR3 covers 16 residues. The germline V and J ends were trimmed by 0 bases and 5 bases, with 14 bases remaining between them. In nucleotides, the CDR3 is TGTGCCAGCAGTTACTCGAACCCGGACTTGCACAATGAGCAGTTCTTC. Translated: CASSYSNPDLHNEQFF.

This clone was counted a few times. V and J are TRBV4-1 and TRBJ2-1; 10 nucleotides line up with TRBD2. V shed 4 bases and J 9 bases; nucleotides not matched to a gene: 12. The CDR3 spans 16 residues. In germline, CDR1 is MGHRA, CDR2 YSYEKL. As DNA, the CDR3 is TGCGCCAGCAGCCGCTTACTAGCGGGATTGATTGGTGAGCAGTTCTTC. As protein: CASSRLLAGLIGEQFF.

V is TRBV7-9 and J is TRBJ1-1; D remains ambiguous. Germline CDR1 and CDR2: SEHNR and FQNEAQ (reference sequence). The V gene lost 1 base and the J gene lost 0 bases, with 6 bases spanning the gap. The CDR3 consists of 14 residues. DNA for the CDR3: TGTGCCAGCAGCTTAGGGGAGATGAACACTGAAGCTTTCTTT. The encoded protein is CASSLGEMNTEAFF.